This record covers a single T cell receptor beta chain. The data were taken from a study of CD8 T cells in Susac syndrome. With random hexamers, reverse transcription was performed on roughly 0.45 to 1 ug of RNA. The authors amplified TCR beta CDR3 across 54 Vbeta and 13 Jbeta using immunoSEQ multiplex PCR. TCRdb recomputed calls from the immunoSEQ multiplex PCR reads with MiXCR, one row per CDR3 protein. The sample lists under 550,000 distinct CDR3 sequences, 85% to 90% occurring once. The authors carried out high-throughput sequencing of TCR beta. They applied it to CD8+ and CD4+ T cells obtained from blood. Treatment-naive patients with stable or active relapsing-remitting disease served as multiple sclerosis controls. It was negative isolation that provided the CD8+ and CD4+ T cells, whereas TEMRA cells were enriched by FACS. The length of the CDR3 is 14 residues. Germline-derived CDR1 and CDR2 are MNHEY and SMNVEV (reference sequence). Trimming shortened V by 4 bases and J by 0 bases, and 7 bases separated the two germline ends.

The gene calls are TRBV27 and TRBJ2-1; no clear D. Material for sequencing was CD8+ T cells from PBMCs. The origin of this receptor is a human donor with multiple sclerosis. The CDR3 DNA reads as TGTGCCAGCAGTTCGGAGAGCTCCTACAATGAGCAGTTCTTC. Its translation: CASSSESSYNEQFF.